This T cell receptor beta chain was profiled in a study of early T cells in non-severe SARS-CoV-2 infection. Germline lookup yields CDR1 MDHEN and CDR2 SYDVKM. The CDR3 is 13 residues long. The J segment lost 9 bases and the V segment lost 6 bases, leaving 10 bases of the junction unmatched. TCRdb processed the 5' RACE reads anew with MiXCR; each CDR3 protein has one entry. The table shows more than 55,000 distinct CDR3 sequences, with around 9% occurring only once. Overall study results and limits: VDJdb matching skewed toward anti-spike CD8 responses, missing private and CD4 specificities.

Comment on this clonotype: The antigen is undetermined.

Sequences were obtained from whole blood. The chain couples TRBV28 to TRBJ2-7, with 8 bases identical to TRBD1. This receptor was identified in an adult who was a healthcare worker with PCR-confirmed SARS-CoV-2 infection or an uninfected control (not recorded which). This chain's CDR3 is CASSSGTGRGQYF. The CDR3 coding sequence is TGTGCCAGCAGCTCCGGGACAGGCCGAGGGCAGTACTTC.